Ten or more counts support the clone carrying this TCR beta chain. Antigen specificity is unknown. The CDR3 length is 16 residues. The V end was cut by 1 base, the J end by 0 bases, with 13 bases between. Germline CDR1 is DFQATT and CDR2 is SNEGSKA (reference sequence). Unique molecular identifiers were incorporated into the prepared TCRbeta library. TCRdb recomputed calls from the PCR reads with MiXCR, one row per CDR3 protein. The table lists 200,000 to 250,000 distinct CDR3 sequences, more than 20% of them singletons, with about 2.5% in the top ten. The data stem from a study of T-cell reconstitution after alpha-beta-depleted transplantation in children. The study's findings and limits: Certain patients had high TCRbeta diversity at day 60, and it came from recipient T cells and thymic progenitors that survived. The origin of alpha-beta T cells about two months after transplant was reportedly several hundred expanded graft clones. T-cell counts and diversity at one year post-transplant came mainly from newly produced T cells.

The origin of this receptor is a girl aged 2 to 10 with Fanconi anemia, due to receive a stem cell transplant. The chain joins TRBV20-1 to TRBJ2-1; the D gene is possibly TRBD2 (6 bases). The sequencing used PBMCs, collected before TCRalphabeta/CD19-depleted stem cell transplant. CDR3 sequence: CSARGWGLRSYNEQFF. CDR3 bases: TGCAGTGCTAGAGGATGGGGACTTCGCTCCTACAATGAGCAGTTCTTC.